These T cell receptor beta chains were read from a single sample in a study of shared clonotypes between healthy human individuals. Generated by immunoSEQ multiplex PCR, the TCRdb table keeps only in-frame clones and is missing some. Among about 2 million clones listed, approximately 94% were seen once. The sequenced sample consisted of naive CD8+ T cells sorted from blood. The source of these receptors is a man between 18 and 29 years old in good health. The CDR3 runs from the conserved cysteine through the conserved F or W. Each record gives: V gene, J gene, D gene, clone size, CDR3 protein, CDR3 DNA. D genes are given only for firm matches. Size tells how often a clone was seen (once, few, many) or the class of an expanded clone, and some rows leave it out.

TRBV5-1	TRBJ1-1	NA	NA	CASSLTEMNTEAFF	TGCGCCAGCAGCTTGACAGAAATGAACACTGAAGCTTTCTTT
TRBV7-6	TRBJ2-1	TRBD2	NA	CASSLGGGRDPGGNEQFF	TGTGCCAGCAGCTTAGGCGGCGGGAGGGACCCTGGGGGGAATGAGCAGTTCTTC
TRBV5-6	TRBJ2-7	NA	NA	CASSYPTSPTYEQYF	TGTGCCAGCAGTTACCCGACTAGTCCGACCTACGAGCAGTACTTC
TRBV28	TRBJ2-5	NA	NA	CASSPPGKLQETQYF	TGTGCCAGCAGTCCGCCAGGGAAACTGCAAGAGACCCAGTACTTC
TRBV11-2	TRBJ2-7	TRBD1	NA	CASSTTGASVYEQYF	TGTGCCAGCAGCACAACAGGGGCCTCTGTCTACGAGCAGTACTTC
TRBV6-5	TRBJ2-5	TRBD1	NA	CASSYQTGESSQYF	TGTGCCAGCAGTTACCAGACAGGGGAATCGTCCCAGTACTTC
TRBV4-1	TRBJ1-6	NA	once	CASSQGGSSYNSPLHF	TGCGCCAGCAGCCAAGGAGGGAGCTCCTATAATTCACCCCTCCACTTT
TRBV27	TRBJ2-3	TRBD2	NA	CASSLRTSGATDTQYF	TGTGCCAGCAGTTTACGCACTAGCGGGGCGACAGATACGCAGTATTTT
TRBV28	TRBJ2-2	NA	NA	CASRELYPGELFF	TGTGCCAGCAGGGAGCTTTACCCCGGGGAGCTGTTTTTT
TRBV5-4	TRBJ2-7	TRBD2	once	CASSSTGTTYEQYF	TGTGCCAGCAGCTCAACCGGGACTACCTACGAGCAGTACTTC
TRBV10-2	TRBJ2-7	NA	NA	CASSATEQYF	TGCGCCAGCAGTGCCACCGAGCAGTACTTC
TRBV19	TRBJ2-7	NA	NA	CASSITPGTYEQYF	TGTGCCAGTAGTATAACTCCGGGGACCTACGAGCAGTACTTC
TRBV11-2	TRBJ2-7	NA	NA	CASSLFETVSYEQYF	TGTGCCAGCAGCTTATTTGAAACAGTTTCCTACGAGCAGTACTTC
TRBV10-1	TRBJ2-5	TRBD2	NA	CASSPTSGQETQYF	TGCGCCAGCAGCCCGACTAGCGGACAAGAGACCCAGTACTTC
TRBV27	TRBJ2-5	TRBD2	NA	CASSYGIAGGPRETQYF	TGTGCCAGCAGTTACGGTATAGCGGGAGGGCCGCGGGAGACCCAGTACTTC
TRBV7-3	TRBJ2-2	TRBD1	NA	CASSIGQATGELFF	TGTGCCAGCAGCATCGGACAGGCTACCGGGGAGCTGTTTTTT
TRBV6-1	TRBJ1-5	NA	NA	CASSEWQFGSNQPQHF	TGTGCCAGCAGTGAATGGCAATTCGGGAGCAATCAGCCCCAGCATTTT
TRBV30	TRBJ2-5	NA	once	CAWSWDVEETQYF	TGTGCCTGGAGTTGGGACGTGGAAGAGACCCAGTACTTC
TRBV27	TRBJ1-4	NA	NA	CASSSYQGPPNEKLFF	TGTGCCAGCAGTTCCTATCAAGGCCCCCCTAATGAAAAACTGTTTTTT
TRBV10-2	TRBJ1-2	TRBD1	NA	CASSNDRVFNYGYTF	TGCGCCAGCAGTAATGACAGGGTTTTCAACTATGGCTACACCTTC
TRBV10-2	TRBJ2-7	NA	NA	CASSELGKGDHEQYF	TGCGCCAGCAGTGAGTTAGGGAAAGGAGACCACGAGCAGTACTTC
TRBV6-6	TRBJ2-7	NA	NA	CASSYSEGTYEQYF	TGTGCCAGCAGTTACTCAGAAGGGACCTACGAGCAGTACTTC
TRBV5-4	TRBJ2-1	TRBD2	NA	CASSLGTSVGNEQFF	TGTGCCAGCAGCTTAGGGACTAGCGTCGGCAATGAGCAGTTCTTC
TRBV7-9	TRBJ2-7	TRBD1	NA	CASSPTLRGQRAYEQYF	TGTGCCAGCAGCCCCACACTCAGGGGACAGAGGGCCTACGAGCAGTACTTC
TRBV10-3	TRBJ2-7	NA	NA	CAISEEDRAYEQYF	TGTGCCATCAGTGAGGAGGACAGAGCCTACGAGCAGTACTTC
TRBV29-1	TRBJ2-7	TRBD1	NA	CSVEATGGTYEQYF	TGCAGCGTTGAGGCGACAGGGGGAACCTACGAGCAGTACTTC
TRBV4-3	TRBJ1-6	NA	NA	CASSQVPKTPLHF	TGCGCCAGCAGCCAAGTACCAAAGACACCCCTCCACTTT
TRBV7-3	TRBJ1-2	NA	NA	CASSLNTVYGYTF	TGTGCCAGCAGCTTAAATACGGTTTATGGCTACACCTTC
TRBV18	TRBJ2-1	NA	NA	CASSPEGRTYNEQFF	TGTGCCAGCTCACCAGAGGGGAGGACCTACAATGAGCAGTTCTTC
TRBV13	TRBJ2-7	NA	once	CASSPRGVGSYEQYF	TGTGCCAGCAGCCCCAGGGGTGTGGGGTCCTACGAGCAGTACTTC
TRBV5-4	TRBJ1-2	NA	NA	CASSFTGSYGYTF	TGTGCCAGCAGTTTTACAGGTAGCTATGGCTACACCTTC
TRBV27	TRBJ1-6	NA	NA	CASRESSYNSPLHF	TGTGCCAGCAGGGAGAGCTCCTATAATTCACCCCTCCACTTT
TRBV7-2	TRBJ1-2	NA	NA	CASSLGGSAGLDTF	TGTGCCAGCAGCTTAGGAGGGTCGGCGGGCCTAGACACCTTC
TRBV27	TRBJ2-7	TRBD1	NA	CASSVISPLGTAYEQYF	TGTGCCAGCAGTGTAATCTCTCCCCTAGGGACAGCCTACGAGCAGTACTTC
TRBV30	TRBJ1-5	NA	NA	CAWRATIWTESNQPQHF	TGTGCCTGGAGGGCAACGATTTGGACAGAAAGCAATCAGCCCCAGCATTTT
TRBV5-8	TRBJ2-1	NA	NA	CASSLDGMRVNNEQFF	TGTGCCAGCAGCTTGGATGGGATGAGGGTAAACAATGAGCAGTTCTTC
TRBV27	TRBJ2-1	NA	NA	CASSYTGHNEQFF	TGTGCCAGCAGTTATACAGGCCACAATGAGCAGTTCTTC
TRBV7-9	TRBJ2-1	NA	NA	CASSPILETGEQFF	TGTGCCAGCAGCCCGATACTAGAAACCGGTGAGCAGTTCTTC
TRBV7-9	TRBJ2-7	NA	NA	CASSTAVDYEQYF	TGTGCCAGCAGTACAGCCGTCGACTACGAGCAGTACTTC
TRBV7-9	TRBJ2-2	NA	NA	CALFNTGELFF	TGTGCGCTTTTTAACACCGGGGAGCTGTTTTTT
TRBV9	TRBJ2-1	TRBD2	once	CASSVDGLAVYNEQFF	TGTGCCAGCAGCGTAGATGGACTAGCGGTATACAATGAGCAGTTCTTC
TRBV6-1	TRBJ2-1	TRBD2	NA	CASSAILPTSGSRNEQFF	TGTGCCAGCAGTGCTATATTACCCACTAGCGGGAGTCGAAATGAGCAGTTCTTC
TRBV7-7	TRBJ2-5	TRBD2	NA	CASSLGVAGGLQETQYF	TGTGCTAGCAGCTTAGGGGTAGCGGGGGGGCTGCAAGAGACCCAGTACTTC
TRBV7-3	TRBJ2-3	NA	once	CASSVFDTDTQYF	TGTGCCAGCAGCGTATTCGACACAGATACGCAGTATTTT
TRBV15	TRBJ2-3	NA	NA	CATSRDRAVGTDTQYF	TGTGCCACCAGCAGAGATCGGGCTGTGGGCACAGATACGCAGTATTTT
TRBV29-1	TRBJ2-7	NA	NA	CSVVTALGSGSYEQYF	TGCAGCGTTGTGACAGCCTTAGGGTCTGGCTCCTACGAGCAGTACTTC
TRBV5-1	TRBJ2-3	TRBD2	NA	CASTRTSGGNADTQYF	TGCGCCAGCACTCGGACTAGCGGGGGGAACGCAGATACGCAGTATTTT
TRBV9	TRBJ1-6	TRBD1	few	CASSLDRDYSPLHF	TGTGCCAGCAGCTTAGACAGGGATTATTCACCCCTCCACTTT
TRBV6-6	TRBJ2-3	NA	NA	CASSYSSRTDTQYF	TGTGCCAGCAGTTACTCGAGCCGAACAGATACGCAGTATTTT
TRBV9	TRBJ2-7	NA	NA	CASSEEVDLGEQYF	TGTGCCAGCAGCGAGGAGGTTGACCTAGGGGAGCAGTACTTC
TRBV5-6	TRBJ2-1	NA	NA	CASSGASRGEQFF	TGTGCCAGCAGCGGGGCATCCCGGGGTGAGCAGTTCTTC
TRBV9	TRBJ1-4	TRBD1	NA	CASSVDPGTVNEKLFF	TGTGCCAGCAGCGTAGATCCCGGGACAGTTAATGAAAAACTGTTTTTT
TRBV5-6	TRBJ2-7	TRBD2	NA	CASSLGSGDYEQYF	TGTGCCAGCAGCTTGGGGAGCGGGGACTACGAGCAGTACTTC